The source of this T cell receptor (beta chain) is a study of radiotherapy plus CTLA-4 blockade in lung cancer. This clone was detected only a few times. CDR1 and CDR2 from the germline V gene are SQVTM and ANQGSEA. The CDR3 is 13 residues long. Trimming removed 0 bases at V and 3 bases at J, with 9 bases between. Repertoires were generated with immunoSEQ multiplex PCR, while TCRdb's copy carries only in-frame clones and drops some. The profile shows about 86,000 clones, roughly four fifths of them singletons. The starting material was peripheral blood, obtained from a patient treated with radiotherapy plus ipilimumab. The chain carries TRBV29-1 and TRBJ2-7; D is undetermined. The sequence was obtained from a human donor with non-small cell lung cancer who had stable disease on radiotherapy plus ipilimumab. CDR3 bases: TGCAGCGTTGAAGATCAAAATAACTACGAGCAGTACTTC. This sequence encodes CSVEDQNNYEQYF.